This TCR beta chain originates from a study of shared clonotypes between healthy human individuals (TCRdb year 2020). Turning to the overall study: Two women and a few men aged 18 to 49 years were included in the cohort. To estimate repertoire size and how much clonotype sharing occurs between individuals, the study deeply sequenced the blood TCR repertoires of several healthy adults. Leukapheresis yielded between about 0.94 and 8.9 billion PBMCs per donor. For each donor, CD4 naive and CD4 memory were each run on three plates, CD8 naive on two plates, and CD8 memory on one plate. To increase sequencing depth and limit assay-specific biases, different laboratories used diverse techniques to prepare libraries and sequence TCR repertoires.

Results and caveats for the whole study, not just this receptor: Naive subsets generally had larger estimated clonotype richness than memory subsets did. Sharing across a few donors was observed for roughly 5.4% of naive CD4, less than 4% of naive CD8, roughly 2.3% of memory CD4, and around 0.42% of memory CD8 clonotypes. Compared with non-shared clonotypes, clonotypes shared by all four sorted-subset donors had higher generation probabilities. Sampling was limited to blood, and TCR repertoires in tissue likely differ from TCR repertoires in blood. Based on pairwise subsampling, the degree of clonotype sharing among donors was expected to be affected by sequencing depth. Even with the large sequencing depth, rarefaction of the sorted-subset datasets indicated that sequencing was incomplete. The small number of donors limited the genetic and exposure-history diversity represented.

Notes on this clone: The clone's antigen remains unknown. Per-base qualities were not stored, and no clone one base away is much larger.

Donors were healthy HIV-negative adults with no recently reported acute infections or vaccinations. All donors were Caucasian adults living in Nashville, Tennessee, USA. CD4+ T cells were enriched through magnetic negative selection, after which naive cells were positively selected on CD45RA and the remaining negative fraction served as the memory subset. Blood was collected by leukapheresis, and PBMCs were isolated by Ficoll-Histopaque density gradient centrifugation and then cryopreserved in liquid nitrogen vapor phase. Purity and quantity of every magnetically sorted T cell population were checked by analytical flow cytometry. Genomic DNA was isolated from every sorted fraction and measured by UV absorbance on a Nanodrop 2000c. Using the deep immunoSEQ assay, multiplex PCR amplified TCR CDR3 regions from genomic DNA. Genomic DNA extracted from each cell subset was distributed evenly over all wells of several immunoSEQ 96-well plates, and each plate served as one replicate. For sorted subsets, about 200 ng genomic DNA, equal to tens of thousands of T cell genomes, was loaded into each replicate PCR. Purified libraries were measured with a Qubit 3.0 fluorometer, size-checked on a Bioanalyzer 2100, and measured again with the KAPA Library Quantification kit. Every immunoSEQ 96-well plate was sequenced on a dedicated single-read 150-cycle Illumina NextSeq 550 flow cell. On the study's bioinformatics: The immunoSEQ output contained only junctional sequences without quality scores, so filtering could not match that applied to full-length reads. Sequences were annotated with PyIR, a Python wrapper for IgBLAST v1.9, and V/J genes and CDR3 were assigned using IMGT germline references. Reads were filtered out if the reads had weak V/J assignments (E-value above 1e-6), no CDR3, stop codons, out-of-frame junctions, or ambiguous translated residues. A V3J clonotype was defined by an identical inferred V gene, J gene, and CDR3 amino acid sequence. To compute the percentage overlap between repertoires, the number of shared unique clonotypes was divided by the size of the smaller repertoire. RTK rarefaction, the Chao1 estimator, and Recon v2.1 estimates of unobserved clonotypes were used to assess repertoire richness. Generation probabilities for all TCRbeta clonotypes obtained by the gDNA method from several donors were computed using OLGA. TCRdb mirrors the immuneACCESS table, restricted to in-frame sequences. Some clones are absent from its copies; in checked studies, under half trace to an unresolved V gene, and the reason for the others is unknown. D and trimming come from the DNA, and the V and J calls and clone size come from that table. This sample lists about 1.5 million clones; around 98% were detected once. The ten largest clones represent around 0.47% of the sample.

Taken from cysteine to phenylalanine, the CDR3 has 12 residues. Of the read, only the CDR3 DNA is kept; its 36 bases are in frame from base 1. From a lookup of the germline V gene, CDR1 and CDR2 are MNHEY and SVGAGI. Trimming at the junction amounts to 6 bases on V and 11 bases on J, and the germline ends lie 13 bases apart. The source material was naive CD4+ T cells sorted from blood. According to the study, the label for this sample's cell subset or site signals: CD45RA+ positively selected. This chain joins TRBV6-5 to TRBJ1-4, with a tentative D gene TRBD1 over 5 matching bases. This clonotype originated in a man aged 25 to 40 in good health. The CDR3 reads as follows: CASSRDSGKLFF. The nucleotide sequence reads as follows: TGTGCCAGCAGCCGGGACTCCGGGAAACTGTTTTTT.